This entry describes one T cell receptor beta chain. This entry is derived from a study of blood T cell repertoires in COVID-19. Study as a whole: Spain, Italy and the United States supplied samples that represented acute and convalescent COVID-19.

Profiling relied on immunoSEQ multiplex PCR, and the TCRdb table lists in-frame clones only, not all of them. This sample yields approximately 150,000 clones, of which around four fifths are seen a single time; approximately 2.4% belongs to the top ten. Across 20 to 25 US areas, participants ranged in age from about 18 to 100 years. Membership in each cohort depended on participant-reported clinical history. The sequence was collected from a man aged 40-49 years with acute COVID-19. The sequenced sample consisted of PBMCs or T cells enriched from blood (not recorded which).

The CDR3 reads CASSQDLVSGGPPSYNEQFF. The DNA of the CDR3 is TGCGCCAGCAGCCAAGATTTGGTCAGCGGGGGTCCTCCCTCCTACAATGAGCAGTTCTTC. V usage is TRBV4-1 and J usage is TRBJ2-1, with 8 bases identical to TRBD2. The CDR3 runs to 20 residues. The germline V gene has CDR1 MGHRA and CDR2 YSYEKL. After removal of 0 bases from V and 0 bases from J, the junction contained 13 bases not matched to a gene.